The clone carrying this T cell receptor (beta chain) was found a few times. The antigen remains undetermined. This sample was included in a study of cytomegalovirus exposure and HLA in healthy donors. Study-level points and caveats: Later analysis suggested links between common viral pathogens and several top significant clusters.

The PCR ran on 60 Vbeta and 13 Jbeta primers. TCRdb keeps only in-frame clones here, not all; method: immunoSEQ multiplex PCR. The top ten hold roughly 3% of the sample, which has more than 80,000 clones, about two thirds seen once. Looked up from germline, CDR1 is MNHEY and CDR2 is SVGAGI. The CDR3 is 13 residues long. V was pared by 10 bases and J by 6 bases, with 9 bases of the junction left unmatched. The TCR originated in a female donor in good health and CMV-seronegative. Sequencing used PBMCs. The J gene is TRBJ2-7, the V gene TRBV6-5; 10 positions match TRBD1. The CDR3 sequence: CATGGTGVGEQYF. CDR3 DNA: TGTGCCACCGGGGGGACAGGGGTAGGCGAGCAGTACTTC.